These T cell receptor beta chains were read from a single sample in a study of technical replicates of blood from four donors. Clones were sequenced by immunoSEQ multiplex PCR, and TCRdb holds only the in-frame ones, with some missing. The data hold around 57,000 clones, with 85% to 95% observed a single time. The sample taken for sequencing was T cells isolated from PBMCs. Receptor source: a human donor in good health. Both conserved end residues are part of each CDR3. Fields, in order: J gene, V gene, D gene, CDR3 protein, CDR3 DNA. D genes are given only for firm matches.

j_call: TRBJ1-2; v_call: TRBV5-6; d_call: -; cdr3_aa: CASRFGTNYGYTF; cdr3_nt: TGTGCCAGCAGGTTCGGGACAAACTATGGCTACACCTTC
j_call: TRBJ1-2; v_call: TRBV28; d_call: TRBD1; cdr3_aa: CASSFGDRLIYGYTF; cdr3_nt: TGTGCCAGCAGTTTTGGGGACAGATTGATCTATGGCTACACCTTC
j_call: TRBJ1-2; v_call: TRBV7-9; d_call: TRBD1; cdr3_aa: CASSRGQGVAYGYTF; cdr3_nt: TGTGCCAGCAGCCGGGGACAGGGGGTTGCCTATGGCTACACCTTC
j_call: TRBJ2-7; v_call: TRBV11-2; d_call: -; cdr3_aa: CASSPGVVQQYF; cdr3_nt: TGTGCCAGCAGCCCAGGGGTAGTGCAGCAGTACTTC
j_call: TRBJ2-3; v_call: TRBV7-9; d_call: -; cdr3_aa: CASSYFLASTDTQYF; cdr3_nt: TGTGCCAGCAGCTATTTCCTAGCTAGCACAGATACGCAGTATTTT
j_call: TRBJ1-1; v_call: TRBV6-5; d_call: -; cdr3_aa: CASSRTQNTEAFF; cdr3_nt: TGTGCCAGCAGCCGGACACAGAACACTGAAGCTTTCTTT
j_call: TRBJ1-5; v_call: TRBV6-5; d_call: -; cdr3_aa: CASSPVVNQPQHF; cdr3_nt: TGTGCCAGCAGTCCAGTCGTAAATCAGCCCCAGCATTTT
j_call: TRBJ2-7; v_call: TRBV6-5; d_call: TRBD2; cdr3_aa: CATTQPLRGAYEQYF; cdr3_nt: TGTGCCACAACGCAACCCTTGCGGGGGGCCTACGAGCAGTACTTC
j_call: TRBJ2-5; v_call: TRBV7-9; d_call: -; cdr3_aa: CASSPRDNQETQYF; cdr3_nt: TGTGCCAGCAGCCCCCGGGACAACCAAGAGACCCAGTACTTC
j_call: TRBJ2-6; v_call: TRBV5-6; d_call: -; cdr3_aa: CASSSSQISSGANVLTF; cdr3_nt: TGTGCCAGCAGCTCATCTCAGATTTCCTCTGGGGCCAACGTCCTGACTTTC
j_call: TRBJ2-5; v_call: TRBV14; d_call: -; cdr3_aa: CASSQDAGSKTQYF; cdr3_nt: TGTGCCAGCAGCCAAGACGCGGGTTCAAAGACCCAGTACTTC
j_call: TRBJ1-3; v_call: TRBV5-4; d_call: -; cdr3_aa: CASSLRGSAIYF; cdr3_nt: TGTGCCAGCAGCTTGAGGGGGAGCGCCATATATTTT